A single sample gave rise to the 15 T cell receptor beta chains below, sequenced in a study of human CD8 memory T cell subsets. UMI-labeled 5' RACE was used to make TCR beta libraries. TCRdb re-called the 5' RACE reads; every CDR3 protein appears as one record, without DNA. Its table lists approximately 7,500 distinct CDR3 sequences. The sequenced sample consisted of CD8+ T cells from PBMCs. Every receptor here comes from a human donor in good health.

This clonotype shows up as medium-sized by frequency. This rearrangement joins TRBV10-2 to TRBJ1-1; lacking DNA, the TRBD1 call made by TCRdb goes unchecked. The germline gives CDR1 WSHSY, CDR2 SAAADI. The CDR3 runs to 12 residues. The chain's CDR3 is CASSEDSTEAFF.

Judged by frequency, this clonotype is medium-sized (0.01 to 0.1%). This sequence joins TRBV20-1 and TRBJ2-3. The CDR3 sequence is 15 residues long. CDR1 is DFQATT, CDR2 SNEGSKA, per germline (reference sequence). This chain's CDR3 is CSVEATSGSTDTQYF.

In terms of frequency, this clonotype is medium-sized. The chain combines TRBV25-1 with TRBJ1-2; TCRdb's D gene call, TRBD1, goes unchecked for lack of DNA. Per the germline V gene, CDR1 is MGHDK and CDR2 is SYGVNS. This CDR3 has 16 residues. The CDR3 protein is CASNRKVGRDIYGYTF.

This chain uses TRBV18 with TRBJ2-7. CDR1 and CDR2 (germline): KGHSH, LQKENI. CDR3 length equals 18 residues. The CDR3 loop reads CASSPGFRSSDISYEQYF.

The gene calls are TRBV12-3 or TRBV12-4 and TRBJ2-7; TCRdb outputs TRBD2, but without DNA this stays unchecked. The CDR3 is 16 amino acids. The CDR3 sequence is CASSPLSGTSPYEQYF.

The rearrangement uses TRBV14 and TRBJ1-1; TCRdb gives TRBD1 as the D gene, but with no DNA this cannot be confirmed. From germline, CDR1 is SGHDN and CDR2 FVKESK. This CDR3 is 15 amino acids long. The CDR3 loop reads CASSQVGGTNTEAFF. Variable domain in full (rest from reference TRBV14 and TRBJ1-1): EAGVTQFPSHSVIEKGQTVTLRCDPISGHDNLYWYRRVMGKEIKFLLHFVKESKQDESGMPNNRFLAERTGGTYSTLKVQPAELEDSGVYFCASSQVGGTNTEAFFGQGTRLTVV.

The chain joins TRBV3-1 to TRBJ2-2; the TCRdb call, TRBD1, lacks DNA for checking. This CDR3 is 12 amino acids long. The germline V gene encodes CDR1 LGHDT and CDR2 YNNKEL (reference sequence). The CDR3 spells CASRPGSGELFF.

The chain has TRBV12-3 or TRBV12-4 and TRBJ2-2; the D call of TRBD1 rests on TCRdb alone, since no DNA is present to check it. This CDR3 comprises 14 residues. The CDR3 is CASIDRTNTGELFF.

This sequence joins TRBV12-3 or TRBV12-4 and TRBJ1-4. This CDR3 comprises 15 residues. CDR3 in amino acids: CASSLALGIREKLFF.

The J gene is TRBJ2-7, the V gene TRBV5-1; no DNA is available, so the TRBD1 call from TCRdb remains unchecked. Germline V lookup: CDR1 SGHRS, CDR2 YFSETQ. This CDR3 is built from 16 residues. CDR3: CASSSHGARISYEQYF.

This chain links TRBV29-1 with TRBJ2-7; the D call of TRBD2 rests on TCRdb alone, since no DNA is present to check it. This CDR3 has 13 residues. Germline loops: CDR1 SQVTM, CDR2 ANQGSEA. The CDR3: CSAQPGLGFEQYF.

The V call is TRBV7-9, the J call TRBJ2-1; lacking DNA, the TRBD2 call made by TCRdb goes unchecked. The CDR3 is 15 residues long. The germline V gene has CDR1 SEHNR and CDR2 FQNEAQ (reference sequence). This CDR3 is CASSDSLAGNNEQFF.

This clonotype is classed as medium-sized (0.01 to 0.1%) by frequency. This chain uses TRBV9 with TRBJ2-7. This CDR3 has 13 amino acids. CDR1 is SGDLS and CDR2 is YYNGEE in the germline V gene. The CDR3: CASSVGVSYEQYF.

V usage is TRBV27 and J usage is TRBJ2-7; without DNA, the TCRdb call of TRBD2 cannot be checked. The CDR3 has 14 residues. The germline V gene encodes CDR1 MNHEY and CDR2 SMNVEV (reference sequence). This CDR3 is CASSLSGTNYEQYF.

This clonotype counts as medium-sized (0.01 to 0.1%) by frequency. The V gene is TRBV6-6, the J gene TRBJ2-7. Germline loops: CDR1 MNHNY, CDR2 SVGAGI (reference sequence). The length of the CDR3 is 14 residues. The CDR3 here is CASSYSGGTYEQYF.